This T cell receptor (beta chain) was identified during a study of T-cell reconstitution after alpha-beta-depleted transplantation in children. Study results and caveats: Several hundred expanded graft clones reportedly gave rise to the alpha-beta T cells present about two months after transplant.

In the case of this clonotype: Its specificity is unknown.

The CDR3 contains 11 residues. Germline values: CDR1 SGHTA, CDR2 FQGNSA. Trimming stripped 6 bases from V and 2 bases from J, with 3 bases between. It was with unique molecular identifiers that the TCRbeta library was prepared. One entry per CDR3 protein, called by TCRdb with MiXCR from the PCR reads. The data hold around 370,000 distinct CDR3 sequences, with under 20% observed a single time. The sample in question was PBMCs, mostly from graft donor cells, obtained 360 days after TCRalphabeta/CD19-depleted stem cell transplant. The chain is built from TRBV7-2 and TRBJ2-3; D ambiguous. This receptor was identified in a male patient aged 2-9 years who had a stem cell transplant for acute lymphoblastic leukemia, so the T cells may come from the graft donor. The CDR3: CASRHTDTQYF. The CDR3 DNA follows: TGTGCCAGCAGACACACAGATACGCAGTATTTT.